These T cell receptor beta chains were read from a single sample in a study of T cell responses to AZD1222 COVID-19 vaccine. TCRdb's table, derived via immunoSEQ multiplex PCR, lists solely in-frame clones and lacks some. This sample has 95,000 to 150,000 clones; about 91% occur once, and the top ten carry 4.5% to 5%. This sample comprised peripheral blood, obtained on day 0 of AZD1222 vaccination. Receptors were obtained from an adult in good health. Each CDR3 is given with its conserved first and last residue. The D gene is left open where the match is weak. Clone size appears in some rows only: once, few, many, or a class for an expanded clone.

clone size | J gene | D gene | V gene | CDR3 protein | CDR3 DNA
NA | TRBJ2-2 | NA | TRBV29-1 | CSVARDQAGELFF | TGCAGCGTTGCTAGGGACCAAGCCGGGGAGCTGTTTTTT
NA | TRBJ2-1 | NA | TRBV10-3 | CAISESRGVGGAHNEQFF | TGTGCCATCAGTGAATCGAGAGGGGTTGGCGGGGCGCACAATGAGCAGTTCTTC
NA | TRBJ1-1 | NA | TRBV7-9 | CASSSWASKSFRTEAFF | TGTGCCAGCAGCTCCTGGGCGAGTAAGAGCTTCCGGACTGAAGCTTTCTTT
NA | TRBJ2-1 | TRBD2 | TRBV5-4 | CASSLTGGANNEQFF | TGTGCCAGCAGCTTGACGGGGGGGGCTAACAATGAGCAGTTCTTC
NA | TRBJ2-5 | NA | TRBV7-2 | CASSSSLPETQYF | TGTGCCAGCAGCTCCAGTCTGCCTGAGACCCAGTACTTC
once | TRBJ2-5 | TRBD2 | TRBV7-2 | CASSMGLAGGQETQYF | TGTGCCAGCAGCATGGGTTTAGCGGGGGGTCAAGAGACCCAGTACTTC
NA | TRBJ2-7 | NA | TRBV11-2 | CASSLEGPYEQYF | TGTGCCAGCAGCTTAGAGGGCCCTTACGAGCAGTACTTC
NA | TRBJ2-1 | NA | TRBV19 | CASRGHNEQFF | TGTGCCAGTAGGGGGCACAATGAGCAGTTCTTC
NA | TRBJ1-5 | NA | TRBV13 | CASSPRRHNQPQHF | TGTGCCAGCAGCCCCCGACGGCACAATCAGCCCCAGCATTTT
NA | TRBJ2-7 | NA | TRBV18 | CASSPPRRTDGEQYF | TGTGCCAGCTCACCACCGCGCCGGACGGACGGCGAGCAGTACTTC
NA | TRBJ2-7 | TRBD1 | TRBV14 | CASSQRTGAGYEQYF | TGTGCCAGCAGCCAGCGGACAGGGGCTGGCTACGAGCAGTACTTC
NA | TRBJ2-1 | TRBD2 | TRBV7-2 | CASSLVRERGGRNEQFF | TGTGCCAGCAGCTTAGTGCGAGAGCGGGGGGGTCGGAATGAGCAGTTCTTC
NA | TRBJ1-2 | NA | TRBV28 | CASTAGTYGYTF | TGTGCCAGCACCGCGGGGACCTATGGCTACACCTTC
once | TRBJ1-1 | NA | TRBV29-1 | CSVSTVANTEAFF | TGCAGCGTGTCGACAGTTGCTAACACTGAAGCTTTCTTT
NA | TRBJ2-3 | TRBD2 | TRBV10-3 | CAISWSSGGTDTQYF | TGTGCCATCAGTTGGTCTAGCGGGGGCACAGATACGCAGTATTTT
NA | TRBJ1-5 | NA | TRBV7-4 | CASGPAGILLNQPQHF | TGTGCCAGCGGTCCTGCTGGGATACTACTAAATCAGCCCCAGCATTTT
NA | TRBJ1-4 | NA | TRBV20-1 | CSAKVEKLFF | TGCAGTGCTAAGGTTGAAAAACTGTTTTTT
few | TRBJ1-1 | NA | TRBV5-6 | CASTPIPDPNTEAFF | TGTGCCAGCACCCCAATCCCGGACCCGAACACTGAAGCTTTCTTT
NA | TRBJ2-1 | NA | TRBV11-2 | CASSLKGRGTYNEQFF | TGTGCCAGCAGCTTAAAAGGCAGGGGCACCTACAATGAGCAGTTCTTC
NA | TRBJ1-2 | NA | TRBV6-4 | CASSLFWGYTF | TGTGCCAGCAGCCTCTTCTGGGGCTACACCTTC
once | TRBJ1-1 | NA | TRBV18 | CASSPLDGGNTEAFF | TGTGCCAGCTCACCTCTGGACGGGGGGAACACTGAAGCTTTCTTT
NA | TRBJ2-3 | TRBD1 | TRBV5-1 | CASSTGQATDTQYF | TGCGCCAGCAGCACAGGACAGGCCACAGATACGCAGTATTTT
NA | TRBJ2-2 | NA | TRBV19 | CASLRGPTGELFF | TGTGCCAGTTTGCGGGGACCCACCGGGGAGCTGTTTTTT
NA | TRBJ1-2 | NA | TRBV4-2 | CASSLQADDVGYGYTF | TGTGCCAGCAGCCTCCAAGCGGATGACGTCGGGTATGGCTACACCTTC
NA | TRBJ2-7 | NA | TRBV9 | CASSVGPSYEQYF | TGTGCCAGCAGCGTAGGCCCATCCTACGAGCAGTACTTC
NA | TRBJ1-5 | NA | TRBV29-1 | CSVGSTGQGQPQHF | TGCAGCGTTGGGTCCACAGGCCAGGGGCAGCCCCAGCATTTT
NA | TRBJ1-2 | TRBD1 | TRBV24-1 | CATSDTGQGDPYGYTF | TGTGCCACCAGTGACACCGGACAGGGGGATCCTTATGGCTACACCTTC
NA | TRBJ2-5 | TRBD1 | TRBV4-2 | CASSSTGTGQETQYF | TGTGCCAGCAGTAGTACCGGGACAGGCCAAGAGACCCAGTACTTC
NA | TRBJ2-1 | NA | TRBV6-1 | CASSEVFLPYNEQFF | TGTGCCAGCAGTGAAGTGTTCCTCCCATACAATGAGCAGTTCTTC
NA | TRBJ2-3 | TRBD2 | TRBV3-1/TRBV3-2 | CASSWTSGGPDTQYF | TGTGCCAGCAGCTGGACTAGCGGGGGGCCAGATACGCAGTATTTT
NA | TRBJ2-2 | NA | TRBV10-3 | CAIREDSSNTGELFF | TGTGCCATCAGAGAGGACAGCTCGAACACCGGGGAGCTGTTTTTT
NA | TRBJ2-7 | NA | TRBV5-1 | CASNSGSGAIEQYF | TGCGCCAGCAACTCCGGGTCAGGGGCTATCGAGCAGTACTTC
once | TRBJ2-2 | TRBD1 | TRBV4-2 | CASSQNRGETNTGELFF | TGTGCCAGCAGCCAGAACAGGGGCGAAACAAACACCGGGGAGCTGTTTTTT
NA | TRBJ1-6 | NA | TRBV19 | CASSGTDSWGSPLHF | TGTGCCAGTAGTGGAACGGACTCCTGGGGATCACCCCTCCACTTT
NA | TRBJ1-1 | NA | TRBV7-5 | CARRRGMNTEAFF | TGTGCCAGAAGGAGGGGTATGAACACTGAAGCTTTCTTT
NA | TRBJ2-7 | TRBD1 | TRBV18 | CASSPAGGSYEQYF | TGTGCCAGCTCACCAGCAGGGGGCAGCTACGAGCAGTACTTC
NA | TRBJ2-3 | NA | TRBV10-1 | CASSETGSQYF | TGCGCCAGCAGTGAGACAGGGTCCCAGTATTTT
once | TRBJ1-2 | TRBD1 | TRBV6-5 | CASSPRTGDGYTF | TGTGCCAGCAGTCCTAGGACAGGGGACGGCTACACCTTC
once | TRBJ1-6 | TRBD1 | TRBV27 | CASSKTGGGNSPLHF | TGTGCCAGCAGCAAGACAGGGGGTGGGAATTCACCCCTCCACTTT
NA | TRBJ1-1 | NA | TRBV11-2 | CASSMGLTNTEAFF | TGTGCCAGCAGCATGGGCCTCACGAACACTGAAGCTTTCTTT
NA | TRBJ1-1 | NA | TRBV28 | CASSPGQGRTEAFF | TGTGCCAGCAGCCCCGGGCAGGGGAGGACTGAAGCTTTCTTT
NA | TRBJ2-7 | NA | TRBV20-1 | CSASQGYEQYF | TGCAGTGCTAGCCAGGGTTACGAGCAGTACTTC
NA | TRBJ1-6 | NA | TRBV19 | CASRFKDSGNSPLHF | TGTGCCAGTAGGTTCAAAGACAGTGGAAATTCACCCCTCCACTTT
few | TRBJ1-6 | NA | TRBV27 | CASSLSGINSPLHF | TGTGCCAGCAGTTTATCAGGGATTAATTCACCCCTCCACTTT
NA | TRBJ1-2 | TRBD1 | TRBV28 | CASRSTGGGYGYTF | TGTGCCAGCAGGTCGACAGGGGGTGGCTATGGCTACACCTTC
NA | TRBJ2-2 | TRBD1 | TRBV6-1 | CASREDRGLDTGELFF | TGTGCCAGCAGGGAAGACAGGGGGCTAGACACCGGGGAGCTGTTTTTT
NA | TRBJ1-6 | TRBD1 | TRBV6-6 | CASRRSTGGSDNSPLHF | TGTGCCAGCAGGCGATCTACAGGGGGCTCGGATAATTCACCCCTCCACTTT
NA | TRBJ2-3 | TRBD2 | TRBV28 | CASRPPSGGTDTQYF | TGTGCCAGCAGACCCCCGAGCGGGGGGACAGATACGCAGTATTTT
NA | TRBJ1-5 | NA | TRBV18 | CASSPGGFRSNQPQHF | TGTGCCAGCTCACCAGGAGGGTTTCGTAGCAATCAGCCCCAGCATTTT
NA | TRBJ2-1 | TRBD2 | TRBV7-9 | CASSLGERGGLYNEQFF | TGTGCCAGCAGCTTAGGAGAGCGGGGGGGGCTCTACAATGAGCAGTTCTTC
NA | TRBJ2-5 | TRBD2 | TRBV2 | CASSLWTGGQETQYF | TGTGCCAGCAGTCTCTGGACGGGGGGGCAAGAGACCCAGTACTTC
many | TRBJ1-4 | NA | TRBV18 | CASSPPSVNLHEKLFF | TGTGCCAGCTCACCACCTTCAGTGAATTTACATGAAAAACTGTTTTTT
NA | TRBJ2-1 | NA | TRBV7-9 | CASSSGTLIGEQFF | TGTGCCAGCAGCTCGGGGACATTAATAGGTGAGCAGTTCTTC
NA | TRBJ2-1 | NA | TRBV5-1 | CASSLEGGNEQFF | TGCGCCAGCAGCTTGGAGGGGGGAAATGAGCAGTTCTTC
few | TRBJ1-1 | NA | TRBV5-1 | CASSILPGQNTEAFF | TGCGCCAGCAGCATCCTACCGGGACAAAACACTGAAGCTTTCTTT